These 23 T cell receptor beta chains originate from one sample sequenced in a study of blood T cell repertoires in COVID-19. TCRdb's table, derived via immunoSEQ multiplex PCR, lists solely in-frame clones and lacks some. The table includes approximately 17,000 clones, roughly nine tenths detected once. The source material was peripheral blood. The receptors come from a human donor in a cohort sampled during active COVID-19.

This rearrangement joins TRBV18 to TRBJ1-1; D is undetermined. CDR3 length equals 15 residues. The germline V gene encodes CDR1 KGHSH and CDR2 LQKENI. The V gene lost 3 bases and the J gene lost 5 bases, with 16 bases spanning the gap. CDR3 in amino acids: CASSPLGGLGTEAFF. DNA for the CDR3: TGTGCCAGCTCACCCTTGGGAGGACTTGGGACTGAAGCTTTCTTT. Combining the CDR3 with reference TRBV18 and TRBJ1-1 gives the whole variable domain NAGVMQNPRHLVRRRGQEARLRCSPMKGHSHVYWYRQLPEEGLKFMVYLQKENIIDESGMPKERFSAEFPKEGPSILRIQQVVRGDSAAYFCASSPLGGLGTEAFFGQGTRLTVV.

The genes are TRBV10-3 and TRBJ2-5; possible D gene TRBD2, 6 bases. V gave up 6 bases and J gave up 2 bases, with 13 bases separating them. CDR1 and CDR2 (germline): ENHRY, SYGVKD. The CDR3 has 14 amino acids. This chain's CDR3 is CAIRGGRGQETQYF. The DNA for the CDR3 is TGTGCCATCAGGGGAGGACGGGGACAAGAGACCCAGTACTTC.

This chain uses TRBV6-2 or TRBV6-3 with TRBJ2-5, with D possibly matching TRBD2 (7 bases). Germline CDR1 and CDR2: MNHEY and SVGEGT. Trimming took 6 bases from V and 5 from J, leaving 22 bases between them. The CDR3 spans 16 residues. The CDR3 region has the DNA TGTGCCAGCAGCCCTCTCGGCGGGGGCCTGTCGGAGACCCAGTACTTC. Protein product: CASSPLGGGLSETQYF.

This clone occurred once. The gene calls are TRBV11-3 and TRBJ2-2; D is uncertain. The V and J ends lost 1 base and 4 bases respectively, with 4 bases between them. The CDR3 contains 13 residues. CDR1 is SGHNT and CDR2 is YENEEA in the germline V gene. The CDR3 DNA is TGTGCCAGCAGCTTAGCTCGCACCGGGGAGCTGTTTTTT. Protein sequence: CASSLARTGELFF.

This chain connects TRBV6-5 to TRBJ2-7; 8 bases line up with TRBD1. CDR1 is MNHEY, CDR2 SVGAGI, per germline. This CDR3 contains 12 residues. With V trimmed by 8 bases and J by 9 bases, 9 bases remained unmatched. Here the CDR3 reads CASGAGGIGQYF. As DNA, the CDR3 is TGTGCCAGCGGGGCAGGGGGCATAGGGCAGTACTTC.

The chain recombines TRBV10-3 with TRBJ2-2, with D unclear. The V and J ends lost 8 bases and 3 bases respectively, with 7 bases between them. CDR1 is ENHRY and CDR2 is SYGVKD in the germline V gene. This CDR3 spans 12 amino acids. CDR3 DNA: TGTGCCATCGCCCAGGACACCGGGGAGCTGTTTTTT. It codes for CAIAQDTGELFF.

The CDR3 loop reads CASSSTGAATNEKLFF. The CDR3 DNA is TGTGCCAGCAGTTCGACAGGGGCTGCAACTAATGAAAAACTGTTTTTT. The rearrangement links TRBV2 to TRBJ1-4; 8 bases map to TRBD1. The germline V gene encodes CDR1 SNHLY and CDR2 FYNNEI. With V trimmed by 5 bases and J by 0 bases, 5 bases remained unmatched. CDR3 length: 16 residues.

V and J are TRBV18 and TRBJ2-7; D unclear. The CDR3 is 16 residues long. Germline CDR1 reads KGHSH; CDR2 reads LQKENI. The V and J ends lost 4 bases and 1 base respectively, with 17 bases between them. The CDR3: CASSRTEPGTSYEQYF. CDR3 nucleotides: TGTGCCAGCTCACGTACCGAGCCAGGTACATCCTACGAGCAGTACTTC.

This clone occurred a few times. The chain recombines TRBV5-1 with TRBJ2-7, with TRBD2 as a possible D gene (6 bases). V lost 0 bases to trimming and J lost 4 bases, with 14 bases between them. Germline V lookup: CDR1 SGHRS, CDR2 YFSETQ. This CDR3 region has 15 residues. In nucleotides, the CDR3 is TGCGCCAGCAGCTTGGATCCCAGGGAGGCATACGAGCAGTACTTC. Protein: CASSLDPREAYEQYF.

The chain carries TRBV3-1 (or the pseudogene TRBV3-2) and TRBJ1-1; D unclear. V was shortened by 6 bases and J by 1 base, with 15 bases between the two germline ends. This CDR3 spans 15 amino acids. The germline V gene has CDR1 LGHDT and CDR2 YNNKEL (reference sequence). CDR3 DNA: TGTGCCAGCAGAGACCAAGGAGGCGCGAACACTGAAGCTTTCTTT. Its translation: CASRDQGGANTEAFF.

V gene TRBV11-2 combines with J gene TRBJ2-7, with 7 positions matching TRBD2. Per germline, CDR1 SGHAT and CDR2 FQNNGV. The CDR3 sequence is 14 residues long. V was pared by 5 bases and J by 6 bases, with 10 bases of the junction left unmatched. The CDR3 DNA reads as TGTGCCAGCAGCCCCGAAGTAGCGGGCTCCGAGCAGTACTTC. This codes for CASSPEVAGSEQYF.

The rearrangement uses TRBV9 and TRBJ1-2; no reliable D call. Trimming cost V 4 bases and J 4 bases, with 17 bases left between them. This CDR3 contains 15 residues. Per germline, CDR1 SGDLS and CDR2 YYNGEE. CDR3 sequence: CASSPDEGWGYGYTF. The CDR3, as DNA: TGTGCCAGCAGCCCGGATGAGGGTTGGGGCTATGGCTACACCTTC.

This chain links TRBV7-2 with TRBJ2-1; 13 nucleotides line up with TRBD2. The germline V gene encodes CDR1 SGHTA and CDR2 FQGNSA. V shed 5 bases and J 4 bases; nucleotides not matched to a gene: 8. The CDR3 runs 17 residues. CDR3 sequence: CASSAQPLAGGYNEQFF. CDR3 DNA sequence: TGTGCCAGCAGCGCGCAGCCACTAGCGGGGGGGTACAATGAGCAGTTCTTC.

The V gene is TRBV12-3 or TRBV12-4, the J gene TRBJ2-1; 7 nucleotides line up with TRBD2. The CDR3 is 12 amino acids. Trimming at V came to 6 bases and at J to 9 bases, leaving 5 bases not matched to a gene. CDR3 DNA: TGTGCCAGCAGCGCTAGCGGACTTGAGCAGTTCTTC. As protein: CASSASGLEQFF.

The chain joins TRBV18 to TRBJ2-7; D unclear. Germline CDR1 is KGHSH and CDR2 is LQKENI. Trimming took 8 bases from V and 3 from J, leaving 11 bases between them. The CDR3 totals 12 residues. DNA of the CDR3: TGTGCCAGCAGTCCCACAAACTACGAGCAGTACTTC. Protein sequence: CASSPTNYEQYF.

The chain couples TRBV6-5 to TRBJ1-1; D possibly corresponds to TRBD1 (6 bases). V was pared by 2 bases and J by 4 bases, with 14 bases between. The germline CDR1 and CDR2 sequences are MNHEY and SVGAGI. The CDR3 sequence is 15 residues long. The CDR3 protein is CASSYQRGSGTEAFF. The CDR3 nucleotides read TGTGCCAGCAGTTACCAGAGGGGGAGCGGCACTGAAGCTTTCTTT.

The J gene is TRBJ1-6, the V gene TRBV9; 9 bases agree with TRBD1. V shed 6 bases, J shed 7 bases, and the junction held 8 bases outside the gene matches. CDR1 SGDLS and CDR2 YYNGEE come from the germline V gene. CDR3 size: 15 residues. CDR3 in DNA: TGTGCCAGCACCCGGACAGGGGAGTACAATTCACCCCTCCACTTT. As protein: CASTRTGEYNSPLHF.

The chain links TRBV5-4 to TRBJ1-4; weak D call: TRBD1 (6 bases). The CDR3 loop spans 15 amino acids. The V gene's germline CDR1 is SGHNT and CDR2 YYREEE (reference sequence). The V end lost 5 bases, the J end lost 0 bases, and 11 bases lay between the germline ends. The CDR3, as DNA: TGTGCCAGCAGTCCGGACAGCGCAACTAATGAAAAACTGTTTTTT. Its translation: CASSPDSATNEKLFF.

This clone was found a few times. The chain carries TRBV11-2 and TRBJ1-5; 10 bases map to TRBD1. Germline trimming cut 4 bases from V and 4 bases from J; bases unmatched to any gene: 4. The germline gives CDR1 SGHAT, CDR2 FQNNGV. This CDR3 comprises 15 residues. The CDR3: CASSSRQGANQPQHF. The CDR3 nucleotides read TGTGCCAGCAGCTCGAGACAGGGGGCGAATCAGCCCCAGCATTTT.

The chain links TRBV3-1 (or the pseudogene TRBV3-2) to TRBJ1-2; 8 bases agree with TRBD1. V was pared by 2 bases and J by 6 bases, with 5 bases of the junction left unmatched. Germline CDR1 and CDR2: LGHDT and YNNKEL (reference sequence). CDR3 length: 14 residues. The chain's CDR3 is CASSQWTGRHGYTF. CDR3 nucleotides: TGTGCCAGCAGCCAATGGACAGGGAGGCATGGCTACACCTTC.

The J gene is TRBJ2-7, the V gene TRBV4-1; tentative D call: TRBD1 (5 bases). V was shortened by 4 bases and J by 4 bases, with 11 bases between the two germline ends. CDR3 length: 13 residues. CDR1 is MGHRA, CDR2 YSYEKL, per germline. The CDR3: CASSLNTGYEQYF. CDR3 nucleotides: TGCGCCAGCAGCCTTAATACAGGATACGAGCAGTACTTC.

This chain joins TRBV10-3 and TRBJ2-2, with D perhaps TRBD2 (5 bases). V was clipped by 7 bases and J by 5 bases, with 17 bases between them. Germline values: CDR1 ENHRY, CDR2 SYGVKD. The CDR3 is 15 residues long. The DNA of the CDR3 is TGTGCCATCACGGGTGGGGTCCCGGGGACCGGGGAGCTGTTTTTT. It is translated as CAITGGVPGTGELFF.

This chain links TRBV10-3 with TRBJ2-7; 10 bases line up with TRBD1. Unmatched junction bases numbered 4, after V lost 3 bases and J lost 5 bases. CDR1 and CDR2 from the germline V gene are ENHRY and SYGVKD. The CDR3 length is 14 residues. The DNA of the CDR3 is TGTGCCATCAGTGATGACAGGGGGCGGGACGAGCAGTACTTC. This translates into CAISDDRGRDEQYF.